This T cell receptor beta chain was documented in a study of CD8 T cells in Susac syndrome. Random-hexamer reverse transcription was applied to about 0.45 to 1 ug RNA. TCR beta CDR3 was amplified by immunoSEQ covering 54 Vbeta and 13 Jbeta. TCRdb passed the immunoSEQ multiplex PCR reads through MiXCR, listing each CDR3 protein once. The data hold hundreds of thousands of distinct CDR3 sequences, with roughly 85% observed a single time. TCR beta sequences were obtained from blood CD8+ and CD4+ T cells. Purification of the CD8+ and CD4+ T cells relied on negative isolation, and TEMRA cells underwent FACS enrichment. This clonotype was observed a handful of times. Sequencing used CD8+ T cells from PBMCs. The sequence was collected from a human donor with multiple sclerosis.

CDR3 amino acids: CASSRNFEDTQYF. In DNA form, the CDR3 reads TGCGCCAGCAGCCGAAACTTTGAAGATACGCAGTATTTT. The rearrangement joins TRBV4-3 to TRBJ2-3; no clear D. Trimming removed 4 bases at V and 5 bases at J, with 10 bases between. The CDR3 has 13 residues. CDR1 and CDR2 (germline): LGHNA, YSLEER.